This T cell receptor (beta chain) was found in a study of cytomegalovirus exposure and HLA in healthy donors. Study summary: The 95 to 150 validation repertoires, a later analysis reported, used the same platform as the approximately 700 first-cohort repertoires.

Assay: immunoSEQ multiplex PCR; the TCRdb copy retains only in-frame clones and omits some. In the table there are 200,000 or so clones, over 80% of which are singletons. Separation from the roughly 670-subject first cohort characterized the approximately 120-subject validation cohort, to which the donors belonged. On this clone: The antigen is not known.

Points from the study as a whole: The CMV antigen specificity of three CMV-associated chains was confirmed through in vitro analysis. Around 160 TCR beta chains were listed as cytomegalovirus-associated.

The CDR3 loop spans 12 amino acids. V was cut by 7 bases and J by 8 bases, with 15 bases left in between. Germline V gene sequence: CDR1 SQVTM, CDR2 ANQGSEA. The chain combines TRBV29-1 with TRBJ2-1, with D uncertain. The sequencing sample was made of PBMCs. This sequence originates from a young woman in good health and CMV-seronegative. The DNA of the CDR3 is TGCAGCGCCCGCCCACCGGACCATGAGCAGTTCTTC. It specifies CSARPPDHEQFF.